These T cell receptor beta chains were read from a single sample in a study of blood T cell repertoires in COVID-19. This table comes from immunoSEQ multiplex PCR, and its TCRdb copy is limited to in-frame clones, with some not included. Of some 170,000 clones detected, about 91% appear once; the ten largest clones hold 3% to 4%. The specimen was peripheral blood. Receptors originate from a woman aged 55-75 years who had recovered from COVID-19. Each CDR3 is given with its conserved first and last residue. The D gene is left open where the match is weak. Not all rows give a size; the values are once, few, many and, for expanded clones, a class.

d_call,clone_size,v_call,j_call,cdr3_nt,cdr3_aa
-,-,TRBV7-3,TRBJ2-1,TGTGCCAGCAGCCAAAGGGGTAATGAGCAGTTCTTC,CASSQRGNEQFF
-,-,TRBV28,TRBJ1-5,TGTGCCAGTCACTCCCGGGGTAGCAATCAGCCCCAGCATTTT,CASHSRGSNQPQHF
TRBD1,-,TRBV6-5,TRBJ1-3,TGTGCCAGCAGTTATACAGGGGCGGAAAGAAACACCATATATTTT,CASSYTGAERNTIYF
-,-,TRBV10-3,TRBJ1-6,TGTGCCACCGGACGGGACTATAATTCACCCCTCCACTTT,CATGRDYNSPLHF
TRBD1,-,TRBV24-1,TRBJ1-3,TGTGCCACCAGTGAGGCCCCGGGACAGGGCTCTGGAAACACCATATATTTT,CATSEAPGQGSGNTIYF
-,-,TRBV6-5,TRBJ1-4,TGTGCCAGCAGACGGTCTGCGGGACCTAATGAAAAACTGTTTTTT,CASRRSAGPNEKLFF
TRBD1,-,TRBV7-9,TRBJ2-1,TGTGCCAGCAGCGCGGACAGGGCTAGGAATGAGCAGTTCTTC,CASSADRARNEQFF
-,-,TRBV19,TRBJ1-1,TGTGCCAGTAGTATAATGGCGGGGAAAACTGAAGCTTTCTTT,CASSIMAGKTEAFF
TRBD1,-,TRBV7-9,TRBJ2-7,TGTGCCAGCAGCTTAGAAGGGACAGGCTTCTACGAGCAGTACTTC,CASSLEGTGFYEQYF
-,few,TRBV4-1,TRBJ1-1,TGCGCCAGCAGCCAACGACTTACGACAGTTTCGGGGAACACTGAAGCTTTCTTT,CASSQRLTTVSGNTEAFF